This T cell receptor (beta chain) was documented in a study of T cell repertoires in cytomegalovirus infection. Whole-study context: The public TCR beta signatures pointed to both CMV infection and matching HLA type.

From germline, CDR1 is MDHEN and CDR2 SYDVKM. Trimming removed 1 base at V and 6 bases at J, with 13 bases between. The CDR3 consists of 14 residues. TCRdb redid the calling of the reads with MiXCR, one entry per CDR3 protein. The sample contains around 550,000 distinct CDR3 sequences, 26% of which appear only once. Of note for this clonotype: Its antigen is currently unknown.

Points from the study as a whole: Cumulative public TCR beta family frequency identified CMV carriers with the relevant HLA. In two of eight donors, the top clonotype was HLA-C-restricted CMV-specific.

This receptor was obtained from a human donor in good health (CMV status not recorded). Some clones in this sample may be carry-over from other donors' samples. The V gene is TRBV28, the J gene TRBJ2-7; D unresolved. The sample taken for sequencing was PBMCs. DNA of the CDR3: TGTGCCAGCAGTTTATTCTCCGCAGCAAGCGAGCAGTACTTC. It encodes CASSLFSAASEQYF.